Following are 2 T cell receptor beta chains from one sample sequenced in a study of blood T cell repertoires in COVID-19. Clones were sequenced by immunoSEQ multiplex PCR, and TCRdb holds only the in-frame ones, with some missing. The sample shows 200,000 to 300,000 clones, just under 85% of them seen only once. Sequencing input: peripheral blood. All receptors come from a woman aged 55-75 years with active or convalescent COVID-19.

This clone has a single count. The CDR3 spells CASSFQTDKGQYF. CDR3 nucleotides: TGCGCCAGCAGCTTTCAAACGGACAAGGGCCAGTACTTC. The rearrangement uses TRBV5-1 and TRBJ2-5; D is perhaps TRBD1 (5 bases). V dropped 2 bases and J dropped 10 bases, with 15 bases sitting between them. Germline V CDR1 and CDR2: SGHRS, YFSETQ. This CDR3 is built from 13 residues.

This sequence joins TRBV7-9 and TRBJ1-2; the D is unclear. Per germline, CDR1 SEHNR and CDR2 FQNEAQ (reference sequence). V dropped 5 bases and J dropped 8 bases, with 15 bases sitting between them. The CDR3 consists of 13 residues. CDR3 sequence: CASSLDTGGGYTF. The CDR3 coding sequence is TGTGCCAGCAGCCTAGACACGGGAGGGGGCTACACCTTC.